This T cell receptor (beta chain) was captured by sequencing in a study of blood T cell repertoires in COVID-19. Between the trimmed V and J ends, which lost 5 bases and 4 bases, there was a span of 9 bases. This CDR3 is 13 amino acids long. Data came from immunoSEQ multiplex PCR; TCRdb stores just in-frame clones and leaves some out. This table has a few hundred thousand clones, approximately 89% appearing once. The TCR was taken from a woman in her 70s with COVID-19, enrolled during active disease. The sample consisted of peripheral blood. This chain uses TRBV12-3 or TRBV12-4 with TRBJ2-1; possible D gene TRBD2, 5 bases. The CDR3 sequence: CASSPRLYNEQFF. In DNA, the CDR3 is TGTGCCAGCAGTCCTCGACTATACAATGAGCAGTTCTTC.